These T cell receptor beta chains were read from a single sample in a study of T-cell reconstitution after alpha-beta-depleted transplantation in children. From the PCR reads, TCRdb called clonotypes with MiXCR, one entry per CDR3 protein. The repertoire holds 250,000 to 300,000 distinct CDR3 sequences, with around a tenth as singletons. The sample consisted of PBMCs, taken before TCRalphabeta/CD19-depleted stem cell transplant. All receptors come from a boy younger than two with acute myeloid leukemia, due to receive a stem cell transplant. Each CDR3 is given with its conserved first and last residue. A D gene is named only where the DNA matches it firmly. The size entry is marked missing in some rows and otherwise reads once, few, many or a size class.

clone size: many
D gene: TRBD2
V gene: TRBV3-1
J gene: TRBJ2-5
CDR3 DNA: TGTGCCAGCAGCCAAGAAAGTAGCGGGGGCCAAGAGACCCAGTACTTC
CDR3 protein: CASSQESSGGQETQYF

clone size: -
D gene: -
V gene: TRBV6-2/TRBV6-3
J gene: TRBJ2-7
CDR3 DNA: TGTGCCAGCAGTTACTCGATGGGACCCCGGGACCGAATTACCTACGAGCAGTACTTC
CDR3 protein: CASSYSMGPRDRITYEQYF

clone size: -
D gene: -
V gene: TRBV18
J gene: TRBJ1-2
CDR3 DNA: TGTGCCAGCTCACCACCGGGCAGGGTGGACGGCTACACCTTC
CDR3 protein: CASSPPGRVDGYTF

clone size: many
D gene: -
V gene: TRBV27
J gene: TRBJ2-2
CDR3 DNA: TGTGCCAGCAGGCGGCAGGGGAGCGGGGAGCTGTTTTTT
CDR3 protein: CASRRQGSGELFF

clone size: many
D gene: -
V gene: TRBV7-9
J gene: TRBJ1-4
CDR3 DNA: TGTGCCAGCAGCCAACCCGGGACTTTGGAAAAACTGTTTTTT
CDR3 protein: CASSQPGTLEKLFF

clone size: -
D gene: -
V gene: TRBV28
J gene: TRBJ1-5
CDR3 DNA: TGTGCCAACAGTCTCCTAAATCAGCCCCAGCATTTT
CDR3 protein: CANSLLNQPQHF

clone size: many
D gene: -
V gene: TRBV7-2
J gene: TRBJ2-3
CDR3 DNA: TGTGCCAGCAGTCGTCCCCCAGATACGCAGTATTTT
CDR3 protein: CASSRPPDTQYF

clone size: many
D gene: -
V gene: TRBV7-8
J gene: TRBJ2-2
CDR3 DNA: TGTGCCAGCAGCCTTAGTACGGGGGCGGCCGGGGAGCTGTTTTTT
CDR3 protein: CASSLSTGAAGELFF

clone size: few
D gene: -
V gene: TRBV2
J gene: TRBJ2-7
CDR3 DNA: TGTGCCAGCAGGCGCCAGCGTAGAAACTACGAGCAGTACTTC
CDR3 protein: CASRRQRRNYEQYF

clone size: few
D gene: TRBD1
V gene: TRBV29-1
J gene: TRBJ2-7
CDR3 DNA: TGCAGCGTTGTTCGGGACAGGGGGTACGAGCAGTACTTC
CDR3 protein: CSVVRDRGYEQYF

clone size: -
D gene: -
V gene: TRBV3-1
J gene: TRBJ1-2
CDR3 DNA: TGTGCCAGCAGCCAAGAGTGGGGGCTAGGCTACACCTTC
CDR3 protein: CASSQEWGLGYTF

clone size: many
D gene: -
V gene: TRBV7-9
J gene: TRBJ2-2
CDR3 DNA: TGTGCCAGCCCCGGGACCCCGAACACCGGGGAGCTGTTTTTT
CDR3 protein: CASPGTPNTGELFF

clone size: many
D gene: -
V gene: TRBV12-3/TRBV12-4
J gene: TRBJ1-6
CDR3 DNA: TGTGCCAGCAGTTTTGGGGCCGGGGGCTATAATTCACCCCTCCACTTT
CDR3 protein: CASSFGAGGYNSPLHF

clone size: many
D gene: -
V gene: TRBV4-3
J gene: TRBJ2-7
CDR3 DNA: TGCGCCAGCAGCCCCCTCCCGGGACATAACTACGAGCAGTACTTC
CDR3 protein: CASSPLPGHNYEQYF

clone size: -
D gene: TRBD2
V gene: TRBV5-6
J gene: TRBJ2-5
CDR3 DNA: TGTGCCAGCAGGAAACTTAGCGGGTTCAAGGAGACCCAGTACTTC
CDR3 protein: CASRKLSGFKETQYF

clone size: many
D gene: -
V gene: TRBV20-1
J gene: TRBJ1-4
CDR3 DNA: TGCAGTGCGACGAAGACCGGACTGACTGGAAAACTGTTTTTT
CDR3 protein: CSATKTGLTGKLFF

clone size: many
D gene: TRBD1
V gene: TRBV20-1
J gene: TRBJ2-3
CDR3 DNA: TGCAGTGCTAGACAGGGGGCAGATACGCAGTATTTT
CDR3 protein: CSARQGADTQYF

clone size: -
D gene: -
V gene: TRBV2
J gene: TRBJ1-1
CDR3 DNA: TGTGCCAGCAGTGAAAGGAACAGGGAGCCCCCCTTCTTT
CDR3 protein: CASSERNREPPFF

clone size: few
D gene: -
V gene: TRBV11-2
J gene: TRBJ2-1
CDR3 DNA: TGTGCCAGCAGCCACCCCTATGAGCAGTTCTTC
CDR3 protein: CASSHPYEQFF

clone size: many
D gene: -
V gene: TRBV6-5
J gene: TRBJ1-5
CDR3 DNA: TGTGCCAGCAGCTTGGACCGGAAGAATCAGCCCCAGCATTTT
CDR3 protein: CASSLDRKNQPQHF

clone size: -
D gene: -
V gene: TRBV28
J gene: TRBJ1-5
CDR3 DNA: TGTGCCAGCAGTCTCCTTAGACAGAATCAGCCCCAGCATTTT
CDR3 protein: CASSLLRQNQPQHF

clone size: many
D gene: -
V gene: TRBV29-1
J gene: TRBJ1-3
CDR3 DNA: TGCAGCGTTGGGGCATCTGGAAACACCATATATTTT
CDR3 protein: CSVGASGNTIYF

clone size: few
D gene: TRBD1
V gene: TRBV11-1
J gene: TRBJ2-6
CDR3 DNA: TGTGCCAGCAGCCTTCTTCTGGGGACAGGGTTGGGCTCTGGGGCCAACGTCCTGACTTTC
CDR3 protein: CASSLLLGTGLGSGANVLTF

clone size: few
D gene: -
V gene: TRBV19
J gene: TRBJ2-7
CDR3 DNA: TGTGCCAGTAGTATTTCAGAGGCAGCCTACGAGCAGTACTTC
CDR3 protein: CASSISEAAYEQYF

clone size: many
D gene: -
V gene: TRBV30
J gene: TRBJ1-1
CDR3 DNA: TGTGCCTGGAATAACCCTGGGGGAACTGAAGCTTTCTTT
CDR3 protein: CAWNNPGGTEAFF

clone size: many
D gene: -
V gene: TRBV7-9
J gene: TRBJ2-7
CDR3 DNA: TGTGCCAGCAGCAGCCGGAAGGACTACGAGCAGTACTTC
CDR3 protein: CASSSRKDYEQYF

clone size: many
D gene: TRBD2
V gene: TRBV25-1
J gene: TRBJ2-7
CDR3 DNA: TGTGCCAGCAGTGATTGGGGGAGGGCCGGATACGAGCAGTACTTC
CDR3 protein: CASSDWGRAGYEQYF